The source of this T cell receptor (beta chain) is a study of cytomegalovirus exposure and HLA in healthy donors. About the research overall: Genotyping of roughly 400 donors showed that 80% to 90% belonged to the Caucasian-associated ancestry cluster.

Study-level findings and limits: Presence/absence comparisons presumed near-even sequencing depth among donors. It emerged from a later analysis that several of the most significant clusters appeared to be linked to common viral pathogens.

Trimming took off 0 bases at V and 5 bases at J, with 10 bases between the two ends. The CDR3 extends over 14 amino acids. Germline CDR1 SGDLS, CDR2 YYNGEE. This clone was seen a single time. Its matching antigen is unknown. 13 Jbeta primers and 60 Vbeta primers were used for the PCR. Assay: immunoSEQ multiplex PCR; the TCRdb copy retains only in-frame clones and omits some. Of 150,000 or so clones listed, roughly 68% were seen once; the top ten hold less than 11%. Sequenced input: PBMCs. The sequence came from a young man in good health and CMV-seropositive. V gene TRBV9 combines with J gene TRBJ2-3; D perhaps matches TRBD1 (6 bases). The CDR3 region is CASSVGGPIDTQYF. The CDR3, as DNA: TGTGCCAGCAGCGTAGGGGGGCCGATAGATACGCAGTATTTT. The variable domain in full, with the rest retrieved from reference TRBV9 and TRBJ2-3, is DSGVTQTPKHLITATGQRVTLRCSPRSGDLSVYWYQQSLDQGLQFLIQYYNGEERAKGNILERFSAQQFPDLHSELNLSSLELGDSALYFCASSVGGPIDTQYFGPGTRLTVL.